The TCR beta chain under discussion was sequenced for a study of blood T cells in healthy people across ages. Next came a second PCR, run for 7 to 11 cycles, which used a sample-barcoded 5' primer along with a J-beta primer mix. TCRdb redid the calling of the 5' RACE reads with MiXCR, one entry per CDR3 protein. The data hold 650,000 to 800,000 distinct CDR3 sequences, with under 65% observed a single time. The CDR3 contains 15 residues. Trimming cost V 1 base and J 1 base, with 7 bases left between them. Germline CDR1 and CDR2: SGHTA and FQGNSA. Sequences were obtained from blood. The TCR comes from a woman at least 80 years old in good health. This chain links TRBV7-2 with TRBJ2-2, with no clear D. DNA of the CDR3: TGTGCCAGCAGCTTAGTATGGGGGAACACCGGGGAGCTGTTTTTT. It translates to CASSLVWGNTGELFF.